A selection of T cell receptor beta chains follows, all from one sample in a study of OX40 agonist ivuxolimab in advanced cancers. Measured with immunoSEQ multiplex PCR; TCRdb has only the in-frame clones, and not every one. The sample contains roughly 25,000 clones, approximately 78% of which appear only once. The source material was CD4+ or CD8+ T cells sorted from blood, sampled in a trial of the OX40 agonist ivuxolimab. The receptor set was obtained from an adult with an advanced solid tumor such as melanoma, head and neck, liver or kidney cancer. CDR3s include the opening cysteine and the closing phenylalanine or tryptophan. Fields, in order: clone size, V gene, D gene, J gene, CDR3 protein, CDR3 DNA. D genes are given only for firm matches. Size is omitted from some rows. Given values are once, few, many or a class for expanded clones.

clone size: NA; V gene: TRBV2; D gene: NA; J gene: TRBJ2-2; CDR3 protein: CASSSQGGDTGELFF; CDR3 DNA: TGTGCCAGCAGTTCACAGGGAGGGGACACCGGGGAGCTGTTTTTT
clone size: NA; V gene: TRBV10-3; D gene: TRBD2; J gene: TRBJ2-5; CDR3 protein: CAISASGGPRETQYF; CDR3 DNA: TGTGCCATCAGTGCTAGCGGGGGGCCTCGAGAGACCCAGTACTTC
clone size: NA; V gene: TRBV7-8; D gene: NA; J gene: TRBJ1-1; CDR3 protein: CASSFGGGSTEAFF; CDR3 DNA: TGTGCCAGCAGCTTTGGGGGGGGTAGTACTGAAGCTTTCTTT
clone size: NA; V gene: TRBV27; D gene: NA; J gene: TRBJ2-1; CDR3 protein: CASISPQGIEQFF; CDR3 DNA: TGTGCCAGCATCTCGCCCCAGGGAATTGAGCAGTTCTTC
clone size: NA; V gene: TRBV7-2; D gene: TRBD2; J gene: TRBJ2-1; CDR3 protein: CASSLVGREKRHEQFF; CDR3 DNA: TGTGCCAGCAGCTTAGTCGGGCGGGAGAAGAGACATGAGCAGTTCTTC
clone size: NA; V gene: TRBV2; D gene: NA; J gene: TRBJ1-2; CDR3 protein: CASSEALRRGATGYTF; CDR3 DNA: TGTGCCAGCAGTGAAGCGCTTCGGCGCGGAGCCACTGGCTACACCTTC
clone size: NA; V gene: TRBV7-2; D gene: NA; J gene: TRBJ1-1; CDR3 protein: CASRPDPNRSADGAFF; CDR3 DNA: TGTGCCAGCAGACCCGACCCAAACAGGTCCGCGGATGGTGCTTTCTTT
clone size: NA; V gene: TRBV29-1; D gene: TRBD1; J gene: TRBJ2-2; CDR3 protein: CSVVKTGATGELFF; CDR3 DNA: TGCAGCGTTGTGAAGACAGGGGCCACCGGGGAGCTGTTTTTT
clone size: NA; V gene: TRBV6-1; D gene: TRBD1; J gene: TRBJ1-4; CDR3 protein: CASSPGTGANEKLFF; CDR3 DNA: TGTGCCAGCAGTCCGGGGACAGGGGCTAATGAAAAACTGTTTTTT
clone size: medium-sized; V gene: TRBV11-1; D gene: NA; J gene: TRBJ2-3; CDR3 protein: CASSLNTDTQYF; CDR3 DNA: TGTGCCAGCAGCCTGAACACAGATACGCAGTATTTT
clone size: NA; V gene: TRBV30; D gene: NA; J gene: TRBJ1-4; CDR3 protein: CAWRDYLRGNEKLFF; CDR3 DNA: TGTGCCTGGAGGGATTACCTCCGGGGTAATGAAAAACTGTTTTTT
clone size: few; V gene: TRBV4-2; D gene: NA; J gene: TRBJ1-6; CDR3 protein: CASSQGGRGSPLHF; CDR3 DNA: TGTGCCAGCAGCCAAGGGGGTAGGGGTTCACCCCTCCACTTT
clone size: NA; V gene: TRBV6-1; D gene: NA; J gene: TRBJ1-1; CDR3 protein: CASSESSRVTEAFF; CDR3 DNA: TGTGCCAGCAGTGAAAGCTCCAGGGTCACTGAAGCTTTCTTT
clone size: once; V gene: TRBV6-1; D gene: NA; J gene: TRBJ1-2; CDR3 protein: CASSEVALNGGYTF; CDR3 DNA: TGTGCCAGCAGTGAAGTGGCCTTAAATGGGGGCTACACCTTC
clone size: NA; V gene: TRBV5-1; D gene: TRBD2; J gene: TRBJ2-3; CDR3 protein: CASSAGEVTDTQYF; CDR3 DNA: TGCGCCAGCAGTGCGGGGGAGGTAACAGATACGCAGTATTTT
clone size: few; V gene: TRBV10-3; D gene: NA; J gene: TRBJ1-5; CDR3 protein: CAISDGNQPQHF; CDR3 DNA: TGTGCCATCAGTGACGGCAATCAGCCCCAGCATTTT
clone size: NA; V gene: TRBV4-3; D gene: NA; J gene: TRBJ2-1; CDR3 protein: CASSARPTGQEGDEQFF; CDR3 DNA: TGCGCCAGCAGCGCACGTCCGACAGGGCAGGAGGGCGATGAGCAGTTCTTC
clone size: NA; V gene: TRBV10-1; D gene: NA; J gene: TRBJ2-5; CDR3 protein: CASSESTGETQYF; CDR3 DNA: TGCGCCAGCAGTGAGTCGACGGGAGAGACCCAGTACTTC
clone size: NA; V gene: TRBV6-1; D gene: TRBD2; J gene: TRBJ2-1; CDR3 protein: CASSPTSGNHEQFF; CDR3 DNA: TGTGCCAGCAGTCCGACTAGCGGGAACCATGAGCAGTTCTTC
clone size: NA; V gene: TRBV9; D gene: TRBD1; J gene: TRBJ1-6; CDR3 protein: CASSGLGQGDSPLHF; CDR3 DNA: TGTGCCAGCAGCGGCCTCGGACAGGGGGATTCACCCCTCCACTTT
clone size: NA; V gene: TRBV30; D gene: NA; J gene: TRBJ2-1; CDR3 protein: CAWSGGNEQFF; CDR3 DNA: TGTGCCTGGAGTGGAGGCAATGAGCAGTTCTTC
clone size: once; V gene: TRBV7-3; D gene: NA; J gene: TRBJ1-1; CDR3 protein: CASSLTPNTEAFF; CDR3 DNA: TGTGCCAGCAGCTTAACCCCGAACACTGAAGCTTTCTTT
clone size: NA; V gene: TRBV5-8; D gene: TRBD1; J gene: TRBJ2-5; CDR3 protein: CATNRGSQETQYF; CDR3 DNA: TGTGCCACCAACAGGGGGTCCCAAGAGACCCAGTACTTC
clone size: NA; V gene: TRBV6-9; D gene: NA; J gene: TRBJ1-2; CDR3 protein: CASSLKGNGYTF; CDR3 DNA: TGTGCCAGCAGCCTCAAGGGAAATGGCTACACCTTC
clone size: NA; V gene: TRBV10-3; D gene: NA; J gene: TRBJ1-2; CDR3 protein: CAISDPYGYTF; CDR3 DNA: TGTGCCATCAGTGACCCTTATGGCTACACCTTC
clone size: NA; V gene: TRBV6-5; D gene: NA; J gene: TRBJ1-2; CDR3 protein: CASSRQAFPDGYTF; CDR3 DNA: TGTGCCAGCAGTAGACAGGCTTTTCCTGATGGCTACACCTTC
clone size: NA; V gene: TRBV28; D gene: NA; J gene: TRBJ1-5; CDR3 protein: CASRDSNQPQHF; CDR3 DNA: TGTGCCAGTAGGGATAGCAATCAGCCCCAGCATTTT
clone size: NA; V gene: TRBV18; D gene: TRBD1; J gene: TRBJ1-1; CDR3 protein: CASSPQGQEGSQAFF; CDR3 DNA: TGTGCCAGCTCACCACAGGGACAGGAAGGCTCGCAAGCTTTCTTT
clone size: NA; V gene: TRBV7-4; D gene: NA; J gene: TRBJ1-3; CDR3 protein: CASSFTGFGNTIYF; CDR3 DNA: TGTGCCAGCAGCTTTACAGGGTTTGGAAACACCATATATTTT
clone size: NA; V gene: TRBV28; D gene: NA; J gene: TRBJ2-3; CDR3 protein: CASSLDRGSSTDTQYF; CDR3 DNA: TGTGCCAGCAGTCTCGACAGAGGCTCTAGCACAGATACGCAGTATTTT
clone size: NA; V gene: TRBV19; D gene: NA; J gene: TRBJ2-3; CDR3 protein: CASSMTTRDTQYF; CDR3 DNA: TGTGCCAGTAGTATGACCACAAGAGATACGCAGTATTTT
clone size: few; V gene: TRBV7-8; D gene: TRBD1; J gene: TRBJ2-7; CDR3 protein: CASSGGQGPYEQYF; CDR3 DNA: TGTGCCAGCAGCGGGGGACAGGGCCCCTACGAGCAGTACTTC
clone size: NA; V gene: TRBV6-6; D gene: NA; J gene: TRBJ1-5; CDR3 protein: CASSPLLGQPQHF; CDR3 DNA: TGTGCCAGCAGTCCCCTCTTGGGGCAGCCCCAGCATTTT
clone size: NA; V gene: TRBV4-1; D gene: NA; J gene: TRBJ1-5; CDR3 protein: CASSQESSTDSNQPQHF; CDR3 DNA: TGCGCCAGCAGCCAAGAGAGTTCCACGGATAGCAATCAGCCCCAGCATTTT
clone size: NA; V gene: TRBV28; D gene: NA; J gene: TRBJ1-4; CDR3 protein: CASSFPGGPGKLFF; CDR3 DNA: TGTGCCAGCAGTTTCCCCGGGGGGCCTGGAAAACTGTTTTTT
clone size: few; V gene: TRBV30; D gene: NA; J gene: TRBJ1-4; CDR3 protein: CARTEGANEKLFF; CDR3 DNA: TGTGCCCGAACAGAAGGGGCTAATGAAAAACTGTTTTTT
clone size: few; V gene: TRBV7-2; D gene: NA; J gene: TRBJ1-2; CDR3 protein: CASSLIGGKGYTF; CDR3 DNA: TGTGCCAGCAGCTTAATCGGGGGCAAGGGCTACACCTTC
clone size: NA; V gene: TRBV6-1; D gene: TRBD1; J gene: TRBJ2-7; CDR3 protein: CASSDGGTGGYEQYF; CDR3 DNA: TGTGCCAGCAGTGATGGGGGGACAGGGGGCTACGAGCAGTACTTC
clone size: few; V gene: TRBV15; D gene: NA; J gene: TRBJ2-6; CDR3 protein: CATRREQASGANVLTF; CDR3 DNA: TGTGCCACCAGACGGGAACAGGCCTCTGGGGCCAACGTCCTGACTTTC
clone size: NA; V gene: TRBV28; D gene: NA; J gene: TRBJ1-2; CDR3 protein: CASRIKGRGSGYTF; CDR3 DNA: TGTGCCAGTCGGATAAAGGGTCGGGGGTCCGGCTACACCTTC
clone size: NA; V gene: TRBV18; D gene: NA; J gene: TRBJ2-7; CDR3 protein: CASSLGTPYEQYF; CDR3 DNA: TGTGCCAGCTCCCTCGGGACACCCTACGAGCAGTACTTC
clone size: NA; V gene: TRBV5-4; D gene: TRBD1; J gene: TRBJ1-1; CDR3 protein: CASSLDVTRGTEAFF; CDR3 DNA: TGTGCCAGCAGCTTGGATGTCACCAGGGGGACTGAAGCTTTCTTT
clone size: NA; V gene: TRBV5-1; D gene: NA; J gene: TRBJ2-7; CDR3 protein: CASSFWGYEQYF; CDR3 DNA: TGCGCCAGCAGCTTCTGGGGCTACGAGCAGTACTTC
clone size: NA; V gene: TRBV18; D gene: TRBD2; J gene: TRBJ2-7; CDR3 protein: CASSPGSGRTYEQYF; CDR3 DNA: TGTGCCAGCTCACCGGGAAGCGGGAGAACCTACGAGCAGTACTTC
clone size: once; V gene: TRBV4-3; D gene: TRBD2; J gene: TRBJ2-7; CDR3 protein: CASSQGTSDNEQYF; CDR3 DNA: TGCGCCAGCAGCCAGGGGACTAGCGACAACGAGCAGTACTTC
clone size: NA; V gene: TRBV28; D gene: NA; J gene: TRBJ2-7; CDR3 protein: CASSLTPHWGRNEQYF; CDR3 DNA: TGTGCCAGCAGTTTAACCCCACATTGGGGAAGAAACGAGCAGTACTTC
clone size: NA; V gene: TRBV5-1; D gene: TRBD2; J gene: TRBJ2-3; CDR3 protein: CASSVGTSGATDTQYF; CDR3 DNA: TGCGCCAGCAGCGTCGGGACTAGCGGGGCCACAGATACGCAGTATTTT
clone size: NA; V gene: TRBV5-1; D gene: TRBD2; J gene: TRBJ2-3; CDR3 protein: CASSLEGAGGRRSTDTQYF; CDR3 DNA: TGCGCCAGCAGCTTAGAAGGCGCGGGGGGGCGGCGGAGCACAGATACGCAGTATTTT
clone size: NA; V gene: TRBV7-3; D gene: NA; J gene: TRBJ1-2; CDR3 protein: CAESGLTGYTF; CDR3 DNA: TGTGCCGAGTCGGGGCTAACTGGCTACACCTTC
clone size: NA; V gene: TRBV7-9; D gene: TRBD1; J gene: TRBJ1-4; CDR3 protein: CASSLGTANEKLFF; CDR3 DNA: TGTGCCAGCAGCCTTGGGACAGCTAATGAAAAACTGTTTTTT
clone size: NA; V gene: TRBV4-1; D gene: NA; J gene: TRBJ2-1; CDR3 protein: CASSQGRADEQFF; CDR3 DNA: TGCGCCAGCAGCCAAGGAAGGGCCGATGAGCAGTTCTTC
clone size: NA; V gene: TRBV7-3; D gene: TRBD1; J gene: TRBJ2-1; CDR3 protein: CASSSQGGTGYNEQFF; CDR3 DNA: TGTGCCAGCAGCTCTCAAGGAGGGACAGGTTATAATGAGCAGTTCTTC
clone size: NA; V gene: TRBV6-5; D gene: NA; J gene: TRBJ1-5; CDR3 protein: CASRNLAYSNQPQHF; CDR3 DNA: TGTGCCAGCAGAAACCTTGCTTATAGCAATCAGCCCCAGCATTTT
clone size: NA; V gene: TRBV30; D gene: NA; J gene: TRBJ2-4; CDR3 protein: CAWSGTNGNIQYF; CDR3 DNA: TGTGCCTGGAGTGGGACTAATGGAAACATTCAGTACTTC
clone size: NA; V gene: TRBV6-6; D gene: TRBD1; J gene: TRBJ1-1; CDR3 protein: CASTDRGALNTEAFF; CDR3 DNA: TGTGCCAGCACCGACAGGGGCGCCTTGAACACTGAAGCTTTCTTT
clone size: once; V gene: TRBV19; D gene: TRBD2; J gene: TRBJ2-1; CDR3 protein: CASSPGTSGTYNEQFF; CDR3 DNA: TGTGCCAGTAGTCCGGGGACTAGCGGAACCTACAATGAGCAGTTCTTC
clone size: once; V gene: TRBV7-2; D gene: NA; J gene: TRBJ2-7; CDR3 protein: CASSADKIAYEQYF; CDR3 DNA: TGTGCCAGCAGCGCCGACAAGATCGCCTACGAGCAGTACTTC
clone size: NA; V gene: TRBV19; D gene: TRBD2; J gene: TRBJ2-7; CDR3 protein: CASSIRVGTSGRYEQYF; CDR3 DNA: TGTGCCAGTAGTATACGGGTAGGGACTAGCGGACGCTACGAGCAGTACTTC
clone size: NA; V gene: TRBV29-1; D gene: NA; J gene: TRBJ1-2; CDR3 protein: CSVPVDGYTF; CDR3 DNA: TGCAGCGTCCCGGTGGATGGCTACACCTTC
clone size: NA; V gene: TRBV5-8; D gene: NA; J gene: TRBJ1-1; CDR3 protein: CASSLKRANTEAFF; CDR3 DNA: TGTGCCAGCAGCTTGAAAAGGGCGAACACTGAAGCTTTCTTT